A single T cell receptor beta chain is shown here with its context. What it binds is not known. The CDR3 runs to 14 residues. Germline V CDR1 and CDR2: SGDLS, YYNGEE. Trimming took 1 base from V and 2 from J, leaving 10 bases between them. The data are from a study of cytomegalovirus exposure and HLA in healthy donors. Study-level results: Subsequent analysis of the approximately 130 validation repertoires found a tendency for first-cohort TCR clusters to co-occur.

The repertoire was sequenced with immunoSEQ multiplex PCR; TCRdb's copy has only in-frame clones and lacks some. This table has 150,000 or so clones, about 89% appearing once. This clonotype was sampled from a man between 18 and 29 years old in good health and CMV-seropositive. Material: PBMCs. This chain joins TRBV9 and TRBJ2-7; D is possibly TRBD1 (6 bases). CDR3 in DNA: TGTGCCAGCAGCGTAACCGGGGACACCTACGAGCAGTACTTC. It specifies CASSVTGDTYEQYF. Using reference TRBV9 and TRBJ2-7 for the parts outside the CDR3, the full variable domain is DSGVTQTPKHLITATGQRVTLRCSPRSGDLSVYWYQQSLDQGLQFLIQYYNGEERAKGNILERFSAQQFPDLHSELNLSSLELGDSALYFCASSVTGDTYEQYFGPGTRLTVT.